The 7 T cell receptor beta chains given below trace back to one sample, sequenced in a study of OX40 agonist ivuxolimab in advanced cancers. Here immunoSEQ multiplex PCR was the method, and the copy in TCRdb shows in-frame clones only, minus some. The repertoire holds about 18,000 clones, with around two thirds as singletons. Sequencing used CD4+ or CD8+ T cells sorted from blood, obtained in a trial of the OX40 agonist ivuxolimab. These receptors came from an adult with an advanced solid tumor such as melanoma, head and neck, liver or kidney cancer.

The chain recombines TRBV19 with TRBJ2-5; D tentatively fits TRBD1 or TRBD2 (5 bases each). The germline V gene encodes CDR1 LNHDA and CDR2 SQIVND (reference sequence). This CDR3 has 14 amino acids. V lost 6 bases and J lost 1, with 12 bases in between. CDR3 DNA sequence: TGTGCCAGTAGCACTACCGGGACCCAAGAGACCCAGTACTTC. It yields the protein CASSTTGTQETQYF.

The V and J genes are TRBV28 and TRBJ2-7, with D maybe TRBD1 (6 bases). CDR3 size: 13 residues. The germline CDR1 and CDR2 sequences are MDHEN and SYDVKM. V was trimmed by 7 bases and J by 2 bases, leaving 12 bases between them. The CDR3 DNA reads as TGTGCCAGCAACCCGACAGGTGCCTACGAGCAGTACTTC. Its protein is CASNPTGAYEQYF. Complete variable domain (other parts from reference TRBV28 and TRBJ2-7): DVKVTQSSRYLVKRTGEKVFLECVQDMDHENMFWYRQDPGLGLRLIYFSYDVKMKEKGDIPEGYSVSREKKERFSLILESASTNQTSMYLCASNPTGAYEQYFGPGTRLTVT.

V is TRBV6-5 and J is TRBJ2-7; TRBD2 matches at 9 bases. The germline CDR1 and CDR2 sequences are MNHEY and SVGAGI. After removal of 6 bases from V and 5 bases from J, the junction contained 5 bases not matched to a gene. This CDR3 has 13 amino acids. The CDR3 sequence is CASRERTSDEQYF. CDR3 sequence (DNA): TGTGCCAGCAGGGAACGGACTAGCGACGAGCAGTACTTC.

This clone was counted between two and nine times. As DNA, the CDR3 is TGTGCCAGCAGCTCCGGCGCGGGTTTTAGCTCCTACGAGCAGTACTTC. It encodes CASSSGAGFSSYEQYF. This rearrangement joins TRBV7-9 to TRBJ2-7; maybe TRBD2 (5 bases). The V gene's germline CDR1 is SEHNR and CDR2 FQNEAQ (reference sequence). The CDR3 contains 16 residues. V was clipped by 4 bases and J by 0 bases, with 16 bases between them.

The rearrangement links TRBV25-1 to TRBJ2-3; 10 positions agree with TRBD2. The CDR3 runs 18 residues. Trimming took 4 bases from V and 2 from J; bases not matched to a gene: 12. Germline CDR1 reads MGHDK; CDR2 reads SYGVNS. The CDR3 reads CASSAQTSGPPATDTQYF. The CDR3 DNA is TGTGCCAGCAGTGCCCAGACTAGCGGGCCGCCGGCCACAGATACGCAGTATTTT.

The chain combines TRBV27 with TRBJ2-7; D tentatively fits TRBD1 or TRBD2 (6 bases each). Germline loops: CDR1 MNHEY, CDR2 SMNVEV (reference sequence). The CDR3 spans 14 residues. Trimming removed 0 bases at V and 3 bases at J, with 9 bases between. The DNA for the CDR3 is TGTGCCAGCAGTTTATCAGGAGGGGGCTACGAGCAGTACTTC. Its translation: CASSLSGGGYEQYF.

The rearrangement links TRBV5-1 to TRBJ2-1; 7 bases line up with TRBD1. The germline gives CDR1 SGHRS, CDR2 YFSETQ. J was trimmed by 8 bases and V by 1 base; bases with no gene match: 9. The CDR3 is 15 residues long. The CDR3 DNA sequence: TGCGCCAGCAGCTTGAAACAGGGGTATACCGATGAGCAGTTCTTC. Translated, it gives CASSLKQGYTDEQFF.